This is a list of T cell receptor beta chains from one sample in a study of sequential checkpoint blockade in melanoma. The repertoire was sequenced with immunoSEQ multiplex PCR; TCRdb's copy has only in-frame clones and lacks some. The table has roughly 31,000 clones, roughly 90% seen once; the top ten hold around 23%. The sequences come from CD8+ T cells sorted from blood (inferred from file names), collected from a patient given nivolumab and ipilimumab in sequence. These receptors all come from a human donor with melanoma. Both conserved end residues are part of each CDR3. The D gene is left open where the match is weak. Clone size is stated in some rows and not others, as once, few, many or a class when expanded.

j_call clone_size v_call d_call cdr3_nt cdr3_aa
TRBJ2-1 - TRBV27 TRBD2 TGTGCCAGCACCCCGGACCAGCGGGGGGTTATTGAGCAGTTCTTC CASTPDQRGVIEQFF
TRBJ2-2 - TRBV6-5 - TGTGCCAGCAGTTACTCGACTAGTCTGGGAACCGGGGAGCTGTTTTTT CASSYSTSLGTGELFF
TRBJ2-7 - TRBV5-6 - TGTGCCAGCAGCTGGGGGACTGGAATATACGAGCAGTACTTC CASSWGTGIYEQYF
TRBJ1-6 - TRBV27 TRBD1 TGTGCCAGCAGTCTTGACAGGGCAAGCTCCTATAATTCACCCCTCCACTTT CASSLDRASSYNSPLHF
TRBJ2-7 - TRBV10-3 TRBD1 TGTGCCATCAGTGCGGCAGGGGGCTCCTACGAGCAGTACTTC CAISAAGGSYEQYF
TRBJ2-7 - TRBV7-9 - TGTGCCAGCAGGACAGGTCGACCCTACGAGCAGTACTTC CASRTGRPYEQYF
TRBJ2-7 - TRBV6-5 - TGTGCCAGCAGTTACCGCGACAGGATCTACGAGCAGTACTTC CASSYRDRIYEQYF
TRBJ2-7 few TRBV6-5 - TGTGCCAGCAGGGGGTGGGGGGACCATCACGAGCAGTACTTC CASRGWGDHHEQYF
TRBJ2-1 - TRBV15 TRBD2 TGTGCCACCAGCTACACTAGCGGGGGGAGCTACAATGAGCAGTTCTTC CATSYTSGGSYNEQFF
TRBJ2-7 - TRBV7-2 TRBD2 TGTGCCAGCAGCTTGATAGCGGGGGGCTACGAGCAGTACTTC CASSLIAGGYEQYF
TRBJ1-5 - TRBV5-1 TRBD1 TGCGCCAGCTCACCGGGACAGGGGTGGTTTTATCAGCCCCAGCATTTT CASSPGQGWFYQPQHF
TRBJ2-1 - TRBV6-5 TRBD2 TGTGCCAGCAGTTACGGACTAGCCCACGAGCAGTTCTTC CASSYGLAHEQFF
TRBJ2-7 - TRBV27 - TGTGCCAGCAGTTCCCCGGGGGAGCAGTACTTC CASSSPGEQYF
TRBJ1-5 - TRBV5-5 TRBD1 TGTGCCAGCAGCTTGTGGCAGGGGGCTGAGCCCCAGCATTTT CASSLWQGAEPQHF
TRBJ1-2 - TRBV28 TRBD1 TGTGCCAGCAGTTTAACAGGGGGCGCATTAGGCTACACCTTC CASSLTGGALGYTF
TRBJ1-2 - TRBV30 TRBD1 TGTGCCTACACCCCCCGCGGGACAGGGGGCGTCGGCTACACCTTC CAYTPRGTGGVGYTF
TRBJ2-3 - TRBV15 TRBD2 TGTGCCACCAGCAGACCTCAGGGCGTAGCGGGGGGCTCTGGCTATACGCAGTATTTT CATSRPQGVAGGSGYTQYF
TRBJ2-7 - TRBV27 - TGTGCCAGCAGTTCTCGCCCGGACTTCTACGAGCAGTACTTC CASSSRPDFYEQYF
TRBJ2-5 - TRBV30 TRBD1 TGTGCCTGGAGTCCCGGACAGGGTCAAGAGACCCAGTACTTC CAWSPGQGQETQYF
TRBJ2-7 - TRBV5-1 TRBD2 TGCGCCAGCAGCTCCTTCCCGGGTAGCGGGCCCTACGAGCAGTACTTC CASSSFPGSGPYEQYF
TRBJ2-7 - TRBV5-1 TRBD1 TGCGCCAGCAGCTTGGGACAGGGTCATAACTACGAGCAGTACTTC CASSLGQGHNYEQYF
TRBJ1-2 - TRBV5-6 - TGTGCCAGCAGCTTCTATGGAGATGGCTACACCTTC CASSFYGDGYTF